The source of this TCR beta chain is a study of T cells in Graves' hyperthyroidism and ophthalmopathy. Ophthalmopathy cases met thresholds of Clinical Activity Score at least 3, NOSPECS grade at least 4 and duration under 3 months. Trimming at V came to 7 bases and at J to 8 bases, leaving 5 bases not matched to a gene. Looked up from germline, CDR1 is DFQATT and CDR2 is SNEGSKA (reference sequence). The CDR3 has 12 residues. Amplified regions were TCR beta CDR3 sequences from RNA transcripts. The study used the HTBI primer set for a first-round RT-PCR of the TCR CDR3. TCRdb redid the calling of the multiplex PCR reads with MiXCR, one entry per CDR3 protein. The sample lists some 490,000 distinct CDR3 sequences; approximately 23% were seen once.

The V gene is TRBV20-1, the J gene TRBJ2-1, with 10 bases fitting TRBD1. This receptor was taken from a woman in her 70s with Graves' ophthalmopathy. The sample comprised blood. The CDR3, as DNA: TGCAGTGGGAGACAGGGGGCCCATGAGCAGTTCTTC. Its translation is CSGRQGAHEQFF.